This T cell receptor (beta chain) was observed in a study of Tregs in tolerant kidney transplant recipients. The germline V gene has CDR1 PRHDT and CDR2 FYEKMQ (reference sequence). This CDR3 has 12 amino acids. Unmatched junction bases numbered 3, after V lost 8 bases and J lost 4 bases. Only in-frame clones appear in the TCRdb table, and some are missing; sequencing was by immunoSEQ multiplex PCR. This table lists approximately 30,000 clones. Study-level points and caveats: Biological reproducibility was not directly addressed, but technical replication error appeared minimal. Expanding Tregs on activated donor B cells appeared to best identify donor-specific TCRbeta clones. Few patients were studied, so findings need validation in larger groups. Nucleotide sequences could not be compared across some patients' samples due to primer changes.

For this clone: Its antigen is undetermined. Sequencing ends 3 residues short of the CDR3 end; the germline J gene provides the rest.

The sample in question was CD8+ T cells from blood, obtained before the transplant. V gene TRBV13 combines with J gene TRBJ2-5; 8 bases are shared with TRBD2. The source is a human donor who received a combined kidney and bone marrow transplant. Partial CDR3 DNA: TGTGCCAGCCAGCGGGGGCCAGAGACC. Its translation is CASQRGPET. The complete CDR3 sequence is CASQRGPETQYF.